This passage covers 27 T cell receptor beta chains from one sample sequenced in a study of T cells in Graves' hyperthyroidism and ophthalmopathy. From RNA transcripts, TCR beta CDR3 regions were amplified. Using the HTBI primer set, a first-round RT-PCR was run on the TCR CDR3. TCRdb called the multiplex PCR reads again in MiXCR, with one record for every CDR3 protein. Here the sample spans some 800,000 distinct CDR3 sequences, approximately 40% being singletons. Sequencing was performed on blood. Source of these receptors: a man aged 18 to 29 with Graves' hyperthyroidism.

The genes are TRBV7-9 and TRBJ1-3, with D maybe TRBD1 (6 bases). CDR1 SEHNR and CDR2 FQNEAQ come from the germline V gene (reference sequence). V was clipped by 1 base and J by 4 bases, with 14 bases between them. The CDR3 is made up of 16 amino acids. CDR3 DNA: TGTGCCAGCAGCTTAGAGTGGCAGGGGAAAGGAAACACCATATATTTT. This encodes CASSLEWQGKGNTIYF.

The rearrangement links TRBV27 to TRBJ2-7; 9 bases are a match to TRBD2. V trimming: 10 bases; J trimming: 0 bases; junction bases outside the gene matches: 10. The CDR3 consists of 15 residues. Germline V gene data show CDR1 as MNHEY and CDR2 as SMNVEV (reference sequence). DNA of the CDR3: TGTGCCACCGCGTGGAGCGGGAGGCCCTCCTACGAGCAGTACTTC. Amino acids: CATAWSGRPSYEQYF.

In its sample, this clonotype was seen many times. This chain joins TRBV7-9 and TRBJ1-6; D possibly corresponds to TRBD1 (5 bases). Germline CDR1 SEHNR, CDR2 FQNEAQ (reference sequence). With 4 bases removed from V and 7 bases from J, the gap between germline ends came to 17 bases. CDR3 length equals 16 residues. The CDR3 nucleotides read TGTGCCAGCAGCTCACAGGCAGCCGTCGAGAATTCACCCCTCCACTTT. It codes for CASSSQAAVENSPLHF.

In this sample, this clonotype turned up many times. The J gene is TRBJ2-7, the V gene TRBV24-1, with D perhaps TRBD2 (6 bases). Germline assignment: CDR1 KGHDR and CDR2 SFDVKD. CDR3 length equals 11 residues. Trimming shortened V by 9 bases and J by 6 bases, and 11 bases separated the two germline ends. The CDR3, as DNA: TGTGCCACCCCGCCCGGGGGCGAGCAGTACTTC. Amino acids: CATPPGGEQYF.

This sequence joins TRBV2 and TRBJ2-7, with TRBD1 as a possible D gene (5 bases). The J call is doubtful: the DNA matches TRBJ2-1 better. CDR1 and CDR2 from the germline V gene are SNHLY and FYNNEI. The CDR3 runs 13 residues. This CDR3 reads CASSSTDYNEQFF. The DNA of the CDR3 is TGTGCCAGCAGTTCGACAGACTACAATGAGCAGTTCTTC.

This clonotype was seen more than once but under ten times. One junction end does not reproduce the germline sequence, and a read error may be involved. The chain joins TRBV7-9 to TRBJ1-3; D uncertain. The germline V gene encodes CDR1 SEHNR and CDR2 FQNEAQ (reference sequence). This CDR3 has 14 residues. CDR3 sequence (DNA): TGCGCCAGCAGCCAAGAACGTGGAGGAAACACCATATATTTT. Its protein is CASSQERGGNTIYF. Complete variable domain (other parts from reference TRBV7-9 and TRBJ1-3): DTGVSQNPRHKITKRGQNVTFRCDPISEHNRLYWYRQTLGQGPEFLTYFQNEAQLEKSRLLSDRFSAERPKGSFSTLEIQRTEQGDSAMYLCASSQERGGNTIYFGEGSWLTVV.

This chain joins TRBV4-1 and TRBJ2-7; weak D call: TRBD1 (6 bases). Germline CDR1 and CDR2: MGHRA and YSYEKL. The CDR3 is 15 amino acids. The V end lost 0 bases, the J end lost 6 bases, and 15 bases lay between the germline ends. The CDR3 here is CASSQDRTAELEQYF. The CDR3, as DNA: TGCGCCAGCAGCCAAGATCGGACAGCCGAACTCGAGCAGTACTTC.

This clonotype is a singleton in its sample. The chain combines TRBV25-1 with TRBJ1-2; the match to TRBD1 covers 8 bases. Germline lookup yields CDR1 MGHDK and CDR2 SYGVNS. The length of the CDR3 is 12 residues. J lost 8 bases, V lost 7 bases, and 6 bases had no gene match. CDR3 nucleotide sequence: TGTGCCAGCAAAACAGGGGGTAACGGCTACACCTTC. It translates to CASKTGGNGYTF.

The chain has TRBV7-9 and TRBJ1-4, with a weak D call TRBD1 (6 bases). Germline V gene sequence: CDR1 SEHNR, CDR2 FQNEAQ (reference sequence). CDR3 length: 14 residues. Trimming removed 5 bases from V and 6 bases from J, with 13 bases in between. CDR3 protein: CASSVTSGDEKLFF. CDR3 nucleotide sequence: TGTGCCAGCAGCGTAACTTCAGGGGATGAAAAACTGTTTTTT.

The chain recombines TRBV12-3 or TRBV12-4 with TRBJ2-7, with 12 bases fitting TRBD2. This CDR3 region has 16 residues. V dropped 6 bases and J dropped 1; count of bases not matched to a gene: 7. In nucleotides, the CDR3 is TGTGCCAGCAGCCACTTCGGGACTAGCGGGTCCTACGAGCAGTACTTC. As protein: CASSHFGTSGSYEQYF.

The sample holds one count of this clonotype. One base away lies a much larger clone, so this may be a sequencing read error. V and J are TRBV7-9 and TRBJ1-2, with D hard to call. Looked up from germline, CDR1 is SEHNR and CDR2 is FQNEAQ (reference sequence). The ends were cut back, 0 bases at V and 13 bases at J, with 15 bases in the middle. The CDR3 loop spans 13 amino acids. CDR3 sequence reads: CASSLARGSNCTF. The DNA for the CDR3 is TGTGCCAGCAGCTTAGCAAGAGGGTCGAACTGCACCTTC.

This clonotype has just one count. A clone one base away is much larger, so this may be a read error. The chain carries TRBV10-3 and TRBJ2-7; the D gene is possibly TRBD1 (5 bases). Germline CDR1 is ENHRY and CDR2 is SYGVKD. V was clipped by 6 bases and J by 3 bases, with 15 bases between them. The CDR3 loop spans 14 amino acids. CDR3 DNA sequence: TGTGCCATCAGGCAGGGTGGTTTAAGCTACGAGCAGTACTTC. Its translation is CAIRQGGLSYEQYF.

V usage is TRBV6-6 and J usage is TRBJ2-7; a possible D gene is TRBD2 (6 bases). Per germline, CDR1 MNHNY and CDR2 SVGAGI (reference sequence). CDR3 size: 15 residues. Trimming took 5 bases from V and 0 from J, leaving 14 bases between them. CDR3 amino acids: CASSPSGGNSYEQYF. The CDR3 DNA is TGTGCCAGCAGTCCGTCCGGCGGGAACTCCTACGAGCAGTACTTC.

The J gene is TRBJ2-7, the V gene TRBV20-1; D possibly matches TRBD1 or TRBD2 (6 bases each). V lost 5 bases, J lost 4 bases, and 18 bases lay in between. The CDR3 loop spans 14 amino acids. From germline, CDR1 is DFQATT and CDR2 SNEGSKA (reference sequence). DNA for the CDR3: TGCAGTGCTTCCCAGCCGGGGGCTGGTTACGAGCAGTACTTC. It translates to CSASQPGAGYEQYF.

This clonotype was detected ten times or more. The chain carries TRBV15 and TRBJ1-1; D gene ambiguous. CDR1 and CDR2 (germline): LNHNV, YYDKDF (reference sequence). The V end lost 1 base, the J end lost 4 bases, and 10 bases lay between the germline ends. The CDR3 is 14 residues long. The CDR3 nucleotides read TGTGCCACCAGCAGAGGGACGGTAGGCACTGAAGCTTTCTTT. Residues: CATSRGTVGTEAFF.

V usage is TRBV20-1 and J usage is TRBJ1-1, with D maybe TRBD1 (6 bases). CDR3 length: 14 amino acids. CDR1 and CDR2 from the germline V gene are DFQATT and SNEGSKA (reference sequence). V was trimmed by 0 bases and J by 5 bases, leaving 13 bases between them. The CDR3 reads CSARDRQGRTEAFF. CDR3 coding DNA: TGCAGTGCTAGAGATCGGCAGGGGAGGACTGAAGCTTTCTTT.

There are a few counts of this clonotype. The chain links TRBV12-3 or TRBV12-4 to TRBJ1-2; no clear D gene. The CDR3 has 14 amino acids. Trimming shortened V by 1 base and J by 5 bases, and 11 bases separated the two germline ends. The CDR3 spells CASSLGGIGYGYTF. The CDR3 DNA is TGTGCCAGCAGTTTAGGAGGGATAGGGTATGGCTACACCTTC.

CDR3 sequence: CAISGDRAYGYTF. In DNA, the CDR3 is TGTGCCATCAGTGGGGACAGGGCCTATGGCTACACCTTC. This sequence joins TRBV10-3 and TRBJ1-2, with TRBD1 matching over 9 bases. The CDR3 runs to 13 residues. V lost 4 bases, J lost 4 bases, and 1 base stayed unmatched. The V gene's germline CDR1 is ENHRY and CDR2 SYGVKD.

This sequence joins TRBV19 and TRBJ1-4; D gene uncertain. The germline CDR1 and CDR2 sequences are LNHDA and SQIVND (reference sequence). CDR3 size: 11 residues. V gave up 6 bases and J gave up 11 bases, with 10 bases separating them. CDR3: CASRLWEKLFF. In DNA form, the CDR3 reads TGTGCCAGTAGGCTTTGGGAGAAACTGTTTTTT.

This clonotype was picked up many times. The rearrangement links TRBV10-3 to TRBJ2-7; TRBD1 or TRBD2 may be the D gene (7 bases each). V lost 3 bases, J lost 0 bases, and 18 bases lay in between. Looked up from germline, CDR1 is ENHRY and CDR2 is SYGVKD. CDR3 length equals 17 residues. This CDR3 is CAISDGGGQLSSYEQYF. In DNA, the CDR3 is TGTGCCATCAGTGATGGGGGGGGACAGCTGAGCTCCTACGAGCAGTACTTC.

Many counts were recorded for this clonotype. V usage is TRBV7-9 and J usage is TRBJ2-7; a weak D match, TRBD1 (6 bases). Germline values: CDR1 SEHNR, CDR2 FQNEAQ (reference sequence). The CDR3 extends over 13 amino acids. V lost 4 bases and J lost 6, with 13 bases in between. The CDR3 spells CASSSTGAGEQYF. CDR3 sequence (DNA): TGTGCCAGCAGCTCGACAGGCGCCGGCGAGCAGTACTTC.

The table lists this clonotype with a few counts. In DNA form, the CDR3 reads TGTGCCGCCGGAGAGGCGCTGGGTGGAAACACCATATATTTT. This codes for CAAGEALGGNTIYF. This sequence joins TRBV10-3 and TRBJ1-3; D is unresolved. The CDR3 is 14 amino acids. V was shortened by 11 bases and J by 3 bases, with 17 bases between the two germline ends. Germline lookup yields CDR1 ENHRY and CDR2 SYGVKD.

Ten or more counts support this clonotype. The chain links TRBV29-1 to TRBJ1-1; 9 bases line up with TRBD1. In germline, CDR1 is SQVTM, CDR2 ANQGSEA. The CDR3 has 13 residues. Trimming took 5 bases from V and 1 from J; bases not matched to a gene: 2. Written as DNA, the CDR3 is TGCAGCGTTATGGGACAGGGGAACACTGAAGCTTTCTTT. The encoded protein is CSVMGQGNTEAFF.

There are a few counts of this clonotype. The chain uses TRBV10-3 and TRBJ2-3; D may be TRBD1 (5 bases). The V end lost 0 bases, the J end lost 0 bases, and 7 bases lay between the germline ends. This CDR3 has 15 amino acids. Per the germline V gene, CDR1 is ENHRY and CDR2 is SYGVKD. CDR3: CAISESPGSTDTQYF. Here the CDR3 DNA reads TGTGCCATCAGTGAGTCCCCAGGGAGCACAGATACGCAGTATTTT.

The table lists this clonotype with a few counts. The chain is built from TRBV5-1 and TRBJ2-7; D possibly corresponds to TRBD1 (5 bases). Germline CDR1 and CDR2: SGHRS and YFSETQ. V lost 0 bases to trimming and J lost 7 bases, with 11 bases between them. This CDR3 contains 13 residues. The CDR3 DNA sequence: TGCGCCAGCAGCTTGGTGGCAGGGCGAGAGCAGTACTTC. This translates into CASSLVAGREQYF.

In DNA form, the CDR3 reads TGTGCCACCGGAACAGGGGCCGATGAAAAACTGTTTTTT. Amino acid sequence: CATGTGADEKLFF. The chain joins TRBV12-3 or TRBV12-4 to TRBJ1-4; TRBD1 matches 7 bases. The ends lost 10 bases at V and 6 bases at J; junction bases unmatched: 8. The CDR3 runs to 13 residues.

This clonotype was found a few times. V gene TRBV4-2 combines with J gene TRBJ2-5; TRBD2 matches at 14 bases. The germline gives CDR1 LGHNA, CDR2 YNFKEQ. This CDR3 has 13 residues. The J segment lost 4 bases and the V segment lost 9 bases, leaving 1 base of the junction unmatched. CDR3 residues: CASGLAGGETQYF. The CDR3 DNA reads as TGTGCCAGTGGACTAGCGGGGGGAGAGACCCAGTACTTC.